These T cell receptor beta chains were read from a single sample in a study of CDR3 diversity in severe acne. TCRdb processed the PCR reads anew with MiXCR; each CDR3 protein has one entry. Among fewer than 90,000 distinct CDR3 sequences listed, under 55% were seen once. The sequencing sample was made of blood. The receptors were gathered from a male donor with severe acne vulgaris. Each CDR3 is given with its conserved first and last residue. The D gene is left open where the match is weak. Clone size is shown for a subset of rows, as once, few, many or a class of expanded clone.

abundance | j_gene | d_gene | v_gene | CDR3aa | CDR3nt
few | TRBJ2-5 | - | TRBV6-1 | CASRATVGGTQYF | TGTGCCAGCAGGGCGACTGTGGGTGGGACCCAGTACTTC
- | TRBJ2-3 | TRBD2 | TRBV9 | CASSVGGGRADTQYF | TGTGCCAGCAGCGTAGGCGGCGGGAGGGCGGATACGCAGTATTTT
- | TRBJ2-7 | TRBD2 | TRBV2 | CASSQLAEANYEQYF | TGTGCCAGCAGTCAACTAGCGGAGGCGAACTACGAGCAGTACTTC
- | TRBJ1-2 | - | TRBV10-2 | CASNDIKDSHNYGYTF | TGCGCCAGCAATGACATTAAGGACAGCCACAACTATGGCTACACCTTC
few | TRBJ2-7 | - | TRBV20-1 | CSARDVEAYEQYF | TGCAGTGCTAGGGACGTTGAGGCCTACGAGCAGTACTTC
- | TRBJ2-1 | TRBD1 | TRBV30 | CALEGGQGIYNEQFF | TGTGCCCTGGAGGGCGGACAGGGGATTTACAATGAGCAGTTCTTC
- | TRBJ2-7 | TRBD2 | TRBV10-3 | CATDSGRTHEQYF | TGTGCCACCGATAGCGGGAGAACCCACGAGCAGTACTTC
- | TRBJ2-5 | - | TRBV20-1 | CSAHGRAAGGTQYF | TGCAGTGCCCACGGACGAGCGGCCGGGGGGACCCAGTACTTC
few | TRBJ2-7 | TRBD2 | TRBV10-2 | CASSESSGSLSEQYF | TGCGCCAGCAGTGAGTCGAGCGGGAGTCTTTCCGAGCAGTACTTC
- | TRBJ1-1 | - | TRBV19 | CASSVGGGPNTEAFF | TGTGCCAGCAGCGTAGGTGGGGGACCGAACACTGAAGCTTTCTTT